Listed below are T cell receptor beta chains from one sample, sequenced in a study of blood T cell repertoires in COVID-19. TCRdb's copy holds only in-frame clones and misses some; the assay was immunoSEQ multiplex PCR. This table holds roughly 130,000 clones, roughly 84% found once. What was sequenced was peripheral blood. The source of these receptors is a woman in her twenties or thirties who had recovered from COVID-19. Each CDR3 is given with its conserved first and last residue. D genes are given only for firm matches.

d_gene: TRBD1; v_gene: TRBV9; CDR3aa: CASSTRQGARGNTIYF
d_gene: -; v_gene: TRBV27; CDR3aa: CASTPLGGGNQPQHF
d_gene: TRBD2; v_gene: TRBV25-1; CDR3aa: CASSGGGLAGDIYNEQFF
d_gene: -; v_gene: TRBV10-3; CDR3aa: CAISAGGNTEAFF
d_gene: TRBD1; v_gene: TRBV18; CDR3aa: CASSPPGGQSSGNTIYF
d_gene: -; v_gene: TRBV7-2; CDR3aa: CASSVTGTVPYEQYF
d_gene: -; v_gene: TRBV5-6; CDR3aa: CASSLGRENTEAFF
d_gene: TRBD2; v_gene: TRBV10-3; CDR3aa: CAIKREGRNEQYF
d_gene: TRBD1; v_gene: TRBV10-1; CDR3aa: CASSPGTGFGYTF
d_gene: -; v_gene: TRBV5-1; CDR3aa: CASGDLSGVQETQYF
d_gene: -; v_gene: TRBV15; CDR3aa: CATSRGVPAARNEQFF
d_gene: -; v_gene: TRBV10-1; CDR3aa: CASSEAGGNSPLHF
d_gene: -; v_gene: TRBV13; CDR3aa: CASRGRREKNIQYF
d_gene: TRBD1; v_gene: TRBV4-1; CDR3aa: CASSLGGGTGYEQYF
d_gene: TRBD1; v_gene: TRBV27; CDR3aa: CASRTGTGGANYGYTF
d_gene: -; v_gene: TRBV19; CDR3aa: CASSIGHSSGGYTF
d_gene: TRBD1; v_gene: TRBV24-1; CDR3aa: CATSDLIEGAGSFF
d_gene: -; v_gene: TRBV6-5; CDR3aa: CASSVMAGESYEQYF
d_gene: TRBD1; v_gene: TRBV7-2; CDR3aa: CASSLDRGRNQPQHF
d_gene: TRBD2; v_gene: TRBV27; CDR3aa: CASSSGLAGKLTDTQYF
d_gene: -; v_gene: TRBV12-3/TRBV12-4; CDR3aa: CASSLLSNEQFF
d_gene: TRBD1; v_gene: TRBV6-5; CDR3aa: CASSMGQNYGYTF
d_gene: TRBD2; v_gene: TRBV19; CDR3aa: CASSLGLAGRPSYEQYF
d_gene: -; v_gene: TRBV13; CDR3aa: CASSLPGSSYEQYF
d_gene: TRBD1; v_gene: TRBV19; CDR3aa: CASSTGGKEQYF
d_gene: TRBD2; v_gene: TRBV4-1; CDR3aa: CASSLTLAARTDTQYF
d_gene: -; v_gene: TRBV12-3/TRBV12-4; CDR3aa: CASRRDTGTIYF
d_gene: -; v_gene: TRBV28; CDR3aa: CASSLSSYGYTF
d_gene: -; v_gene: TRBV5-1; CDR3aa: CASRTEPGNSYEQYF
d_gene: TRBD1; v_gene: TRBV9; CDR3aa: CASSAGDRVSPLHF
d_gene: TRBD1; v_gene: TRBV30; CDR3aa: CAWGQGDNYGYTF
d_gene: -; v_gene: TRBV6-5; CDR3aa: CASSYPSMVSNTEAFF
d_gene: TRBD2; v_gene: TRBV29-1; CDR3aa: CSALGLAGGDTQYF
d_gene: -; v_gene: TRBV21-1; CDR3aa: CASSPCRGTYSSYNEQFF
d_gene: TRBD1; v_gene: TRBV11-2; CDR3aa: CASSLDRGSPLHF
d_gene: -; v_gene: TRBV6-6; CDR3aa: CASISRGGVTGNTIYF
d_gene: TRBD1; v_gene: TRBV2; CDR3aa: CASSDRDRDEEKLFF
d_gene: -; v_gene: TRBV7-2; CDR3aa: CASSLASTEAFF
d_gene: -; v_gene: TRBV19; CDR3aa: CASSIDLGRGDNEQFF
d_gene: -; v_gene: TRBV21-1; CDR3aa: CASRSKWGGSVASYNEQFF
d_gene: TRBD1; v_gene: TRBV19; CDR3aa: CASSGAGTGPFF
d_gene: -; v_gene: TRBV6-5; CDR3aa: CASSYDRRVNTGELFF
d_gene: TRBD1; v_gene: TRBV18; CDR3aa: CASSLGQGKNYEQYF
d_gene: TRBD1; v_gene: TRBV19; CDR3aa: CASSTRDSPNYGYTF
d_gene: -; v_gene: TRBV19; CDR3aa: CASSISGDYGYTF
d_gene: -; v_gene: TRBV6-6; CDR3aa: CASSYGAVETQYF
d_gene: TRBD2; v_gene: TRBV11-2; CDR3aa: CASSFTSGNTGELFF
d_gene: -; v_gene: TRBV27; CDR3aa: CASSPGGPKNIQYF
d_gene: -; v_gene: TRBV3-1/TRBV3-2; CDR3aa: CASSQMVSGGEQFF
d_gene: TRBD2; v_gene: TRBV5-1; CDR3aa: CASSTTSGGSTDTQYF
d_gene: -; v_gene: TRBV4-1; CDR3aa: CASSRTESSYNSPLHF